These T cell receptor beta chains were read from a single sample in a study of Graves' ophthalmopathy and Graves' hyperthyroidism. TCRdb ran MiXCR on the multiplex PCR reads and lists one entry per CDR3 protein. This repertoire shows 650,000 to 800,000 distinct CDR3 sequences, about two fifths found once; its top ten account for under 3.5%. The sequenced sample consisted of peripheral blood. These receptors all come from an adult man with Graves' ophthalmopathy. Both conserved end residues are part of each CDR3. A D gene is named only where the DNA matches it firmly. Clone size, where shown, is once, few, many, or a class for clones that have expanded.

CDR3 DNA	CDR3 protein	D gene	V gene	J gene	clone size
TGCAGTGCTAGAGATTTGGGACAGTTTAACTATGGCTACACCTTC	CSARDLGQFNYGYTF	TRBD1	TRBV20-1	TRBJ1-2	few
TGTGCCAGCAGCGTACAGAGAGCTGGGGCCAACGTCCTGACTTTC	CASSVQRAGANVLTF	.	TRBV7-9	TRBJ2-6	.
TGCGCCAGCAGCGGTGGGGCAGGGGATTCACCCCTCCACTTT	CASSGGAGDSPLHF	.	TRBV9	TRBJ1-6	many
.	CASSLSRRAGELFF	.	TRBV2	TRBJ2-2	.
TGTGCCAGCGCCGGGACAGGGGGCACTGAAGCTTTCTTT	CASAGTGGTEAFF	TRBD1	TRBV11-1	TRBJ1-1	.
TGTGCCAGCAGCACCCAGACAGGGGTCTATGGCAACACCATATATTTT	CASSTQTGVYGNTIYF	TRBD1	TRBV9	TRBJ1-3	.
TGCGCCAGCAGCTTGGTAGGGGTCACTGAAGCTTTCTTT	CASSLVGVTEAFF	.	TRBV5-1	TRBJ1-1	many
TGTGCCAGCAGCTCGGGACATGTGAGCACTGAAGCTTTCTTT	CASSSGHVSTEAFF	.	TRBV7-3	TRBJ1-1	few
TGTGCCAGCTCTCTTAGACAGGGGCCCCTCCTATCCTACGAGCAGTACTTC	CASSLRQGPLLSYEQYF	TRBD1	TRBV25-1	TRBJ2-7	.
TGTGCCAGTAGTCTCCTGCAGAGAACCAATCAGCCCCAGCATTTT	CASSLLQRTNQPQHF	.	TRBV19	TRBJ1-5	many
TGTGCCAGCAGCTTAGCACAGGGGGCAGGGGAAAAACTGTTTTTT	CASSLAQGAGEKLFF	TRBD1	TRBV7-2	TRBJ1-4	many
TGTGCCAGTAGTATAGCTGCGACAGGGAGTCAGCCCCAGCATTTT	CASSIAATGSQPQHF	TRBD1	TRBV19	TRBJ1-5	.
TGCAGTGCTAGGACCGGGACAGGGGGCGGCGGCTACACCTTC	CSARTGTGGGGYTF	TRBD1	TRBV20-1	TRBJ1-2	.
TGTGCCAGCAGCTCGCCGACGGCGACGGAGACCCAGTACTTC	CASSSPTATETQYF	.	TRBV10-3	TRBJ2-5	once
TGCAGTGCTAGAGGCCTAGCGGGATGGGAGCCCGGCTACACCTTC	CSARGLAGWEPGYTF	.	TRBV20-1	TRBJ1-2	.
TGTGCCAGCAGTTCCCGCCACGTGAAGGGTGGCAGCGGGGGGGCCCGCGAGACCCAGTACTTC	CASSSRHVKGGSGGARETQYF	TRBD2	TRBV2	TRBJ2-5	.